These T cell receptor beta chains were read from a single sample in a study of cytomegalovirus exposure and HLA in healthy donors. The protocol was immunoSEQ multiplex PCR, while the TCRdb copy is restricted to in-frame clones and leaves out a portion. The data contain 95,000 to 150,000 clones, around 80% of them seen just once; the ten biggest clones take up roughly 3.1%. The specimen sequenced was PBMCs. The receptors were gathered from a man younger than 45 in good health and CMV-seronegative. The CDR3 runs from the conserved cysteine through the conserved F or W. Each record gives: D gene, CDR3 length, J gene, clone size, V gene, CDR3 DNA, CDR3 protein. A D gene is named only where the DNA matches it firmly. Size tells how often a clone was seen (once, few, many) or the class of an expanded clone, and some rows leave it out.

D gene: -
CDR3 length: 12
J gene: TRBJ2-7
clone size: -
V gene: TRBV11-2
CDR3 DNA: TGTGCCAGCAGCTGGGACAACTACGAGCAGTACTTC
CDR3 protein: CASSWDNYEQYF

D gene: TRBD1
CDR3 length: 14
J gene: TRBJ1-5
clone size: -
V gene: TRBV5-1
CDR3 DNA: TGCGCCAGCAGCCTGCGGACAGGGGATCAGCCCCAGCATTTT
CDR3 protein: CASSLRTGDQPQHF

D gene: TRBD1
CDR3 length: 15
J gene: TRBJ1-1
clone size: once
V gene: TRBV27
CDR3 DNA: TGTGCCAGCAGTTCCGGGACAGGAGGGAACACTGAAGCTTTCTTT
CDR3 protein: CASSSGTGGNTEAFF

D gene: -
CDR3 length: 13
J gene: TRBJ1-2
clone size: -
V gene: TRBV18
CDR3 DNA: TGTGCCAGCTCACCTGAGAACAGCTATGGCTACACCTTC
CDR3 protein: CASSPENSYGYTF

D gene: -
CDR3 length: 13
J gene: TRBJ1-2
clone size: -
V gene: TRBV28
CDR3 DNA: TGTGCCAGTACGGACGGACACTCCTATGGCTACACCTTC
CDR3 protein: CASTDGHSYGYTF

D gene: TRBD1
CDR3 length: 14
J gene: TRBJ2-5
clone size: -
V gene: TRBV5-5
CDR3 DNA: TGTGCCAGCAGCTTGGACAGGGGTCAAGAGACCCAGTACTTC
CDR3 protein: CASSLDRGQETQYF

D gene: -
CDR3 length: 15
J gene: TRBJ2-2
clone size: -
V gene: TRBV2
CDR3 DNA: TGTGCCAGCAGCCAAGTTAGGGGCTACACCGGGGAGCTGTTTTTT
CDR3 protein: CASSQVRGYTGELFF

D gene: TRBD2
CDR3 length: 15
J gene: TRBJ2-1
clone size: -
V gene: TRBV28
CDR3 DNA: TGTGCCAGCAGTTTGGGCGGGAGCTCCTACAATGAGCAGTTCTTC
CDR3 protein: CASSLGGSSYNEQFF

D gene: TRBD2
CDR3 length: 15
J gene: TRBJ2-1
clone size: once
V gene: TRBV6-4
CDR3 DNA: TGTGCCAGCAGTGACTCAGCGGGAGACTACAATGAGCAGTTCTTC
CDR3 protein: CASSDSAGDYNEQFF

D gene: TRBD1
CDR3 length: 14
J gene: TRBJ1-6
clone size: -
V gene: TRBV13
CDR3 DNA: TGTGCCAGCAGCTCCCGACAGGGTAGATCACCCCTCCACTTT
CDR3 protein: CASSSRQGRSPLHF

D gene: -
CDR3 length: 13
J gene: TRBJ1-2
clone size: -
V gene: TRBV5-1
CDR3 DNA: TGCGCCAGCAGCTTCGACAGTAACTATGGCTACACCTTC
CDR3 protein: CASSFDSNYGYTF

D gene: TRBD2
CDR3 length: 16
J gene: TRBJ2-7
clone size: -
V gene: TRBV5-6
CDR3 DNA: TGTGCCAGCAGCCCACTCCGGACTAGCGGGAGCTACGAGCAGTACTTC
CDR3 protein: CASSPLRTSGSYEQYF

D gene: TRBD2
CDR3 length: 17
J gene: TRBJ2-3
clone size: once
V gene: TRBV19
CDR3 DNA: TGTGCCAGTGCAGCCCGGCTAGCGGGATGGCAGGCAGATACGCAGTATTTT
CDR3 protein: CASAARLAGWQADTQYF

D gene: -
CDR3 length: 13
J gene: TRBJ1-1
clone size: -
V gene: TRBV6-1
CDR3 DNA: TGTGCCAGCAGTGAATTAAGTCTAGGTGAAGCTTTCTTT
CDR3 protein: CASSELSLGEAFF

D gene: TRBD2
CDR3 length: 14
J gene: TRBJ2-5
clone size: -
V gene: TRBV6-5
CDR3 DNA: TGTGCCAGCAGCCCTCGGGGGGGGGAAGAGACCCAGTACTTC
CDR3 protein: CASSPRGGEETQYF

D gene: TRBD1
CDR3 length: 12
J gene: TRBJ1-1
clone size: -
V gene: TRBV5-1
CDR3 DNA: TGCGCCAGCAGCCTAACAGGGGTTCGAGCTTTCTTT
CDR3 protein: CASSLTGVRAFF

D gene: -
CDR3 length: 15
J gene: TRBJ2-7
clone size: few
V gene: TRBV5-1
CDR3 DNA: TGCGCCAGCAGCTTGGGCCCTAGCGACAGCTACGAGCAGTACTTC
CDR3 protein: CASSLGPSDSYEQYF

D gene: -
CDR3 length: 14
J gene: TRBJ2-7
clone size: few
V gene: TRBV21-1
CDR3 DNA: TGTGCCAGGCCGATGACCCAGGTCGTAGACGAGCAGTACTTC
CDR3 protein: CARPMTQVVDEQYF

D gene: TRBD2
CDR3 length: 15
J gene: TRBJ2-1
clone size: -
V gene: TRBV25-1
CDR3 DNA: TGTGCCAGCAGCCCCACTAGCGGGAGTAGGCATGAGCAGTTCTTC
CDR3 protein: CASSPTSGSRHEQFF

D gene: TRBD2
CDR3 length: 15
J gene: TRBJ2-7
clone size: -
V gene: TRBV6-1
CDR3 DNA: TGTGCCAGCATTCCGGGACTAGCGGCCTCCTACGAGCAGTACTTC
CDR3 protein: CASIPGLAASYEQYF

D gene: -
CDR3 length: 12
J gene: TRBJ1-2
clone size: -
V gene: TRBV25-1
CDR3 DNA: TGTGCCAGCAGTGCCAACAGGGAGGGCTACACCTTC
CDR3 protein: CASSANREGYTF

D gene: TRBD1
CDR3 length: 16
J gene: TRBJ1-3
clone size: -
V gene: TRBV5-1
CDR3 DNA: TGCGCCAGCAGCAACCAACAGGGGATCTCTGGAAACACCATATATTTT
CDR3 protein: CASSNQQGISGNTIYF

D gene: -
CDR3 length: 17
J gene: TRBJ1-4
clone size: -
V gene: TRBV7-2
CDR3 DNA: TGTGCCAGCAGCTTAGCGTCCTACAGGGTAACTAATGAAAAACTGTTTTTT
CDR3 protein: CASSLASYRVTNEKLFF

D gene: -
CDR3 length: 13
J gene: TRBJ2-5
clone size: -
V gene: TRBV18
CDR3 DNA: TGTGCCAGCTCACCGAGTAATCAAGAGACCCAGTACTTC
CDR3 protein: CASSPSNQETQYF

D gene: TRBD1
CDR3 length: 14
J gene: TRBJ1-5
clone size: -
V gene: TRBV28
CDR3 DNA: TGTGCCAGCAGTACTACAGGGGACGGCCAGCCCCAGCATTTT
CDR3 protein: CASSTTGDGQPQHF